This entry lists 24 T cell receptor beta chains sequenced from one sample in a study of T cells in localized non-small cell lung cancer. The repertoire was sequenced with immunoSEQ multiplex PCR; TCRdb's copy has only in-frame clones and lacks some. This sample has around 79,000 clones, with about three quarters found just once. The sequences come from PBMCs, collected before any cancer treatment. The source of these receptors is a man between 35 and 75 years old with stage II squamous cell lung carcinoma.

This rearrangement joins TRBV7-9 to TRBJ2-2; 7 bases match TRBD1. Germline lookup yields CDR1 SEHNR and CDR2 FQNEAQ (reference sequence). This CDR3 contains 16 residues. J lost 5 bases, V lost 5 bases, and 11 bases had no gene match. In DNA form, the CDR3 reads TGTGCCAGCAGCCTCATGGCAGGGGGACGGACCGGGGAGCTGTTTTTT. Protein product: CASSLMAGGRTGELFF.

The chain couples TRBV2 to TRBJ2-7; tentatively, D is TRBD2 (6 bases). The germline V gene encodes CDR1 SNHLY and CDR2 FYNNEI. Trimming removed 7 bases from V and 6 bases from J, with 13 bases in between. This CDR3 region has 12 residues. The CDR3 sequence: CASKVGGIEQYF. The CDR3 DNA reads as TGTGCCAGCAAAGTCGGAGGGATCGAGCAGTACTTC.

This sequence joins TRBV19 and TRBJ2-1; 14 nucleotides agree with TRBD2. This CDR3 spans 19 amino acids. V dropped 5 bases and J dropped 0; count of bases not matched to a gene: 9. CDR1 and CDR2 from the germline V gene are LNHDA and SQIVND (reference sequence). CDR3 residues: CASSSSPGLAGVSYNEQFF. CDR3 DNA sequence: TGTGCCAGTAGTTCCTCGCCGGGACTAGCGGGAGTCTCCTACAATGAGCAGTTCTTC. Full variable domain (rest looked up from reference TRBV19 and TRBJ2-1): DGGITQSPKYLFRKEGQNVTLSCEQNLNHDAMYWYRQDPGQGLRLIYYSQIVNDFQKGDIAEGYSVSREKKESFPLTVTSAQKNPTAFYLCASSSSPGLAGVSYNEQFFGPGTRLTVL.

The genes are TRBV7-2 and TRBJ2-2; no clear D. The CDR3 has 14 residues. The germline V gene has CDR1 SGHTA and CDR2 FQGNSA. V was clipped by 3 bases and J by 7 bases, with 12 bases between them. This CDR3 reads CASSFTDLYGELFF. The CDR3 coding sequence is TGTGCCAGCAGCTTTACGGACCTGTACGGGGAGCTGTTTTTT.

The chain joins TRBV7-9 to TRBJ2-1, with D perhaps TRBD1 (5 bases). Germline CDR1 is SEHNR and CDR2 is FQNEAQ (reference sequence). The CDR3 is 15 amino acids. Trimming left V 3 bases short and J 0 bases short, with 9 bases between. Here the CDR3 DNA reads TGTGCCAGCAGCTTTGACGACAGCTCCTACAATGAGCAGTTCTTC. It yields the protein CASSFDDSSYNEQFF.

The chain links TRBV6-1 to TRBJ2-3; the match to TRBD1 covers 7 bases. With 1 base clipped from V and 2 bases from J, the junction kept 3 bases outside the gene matches. The CDR3 spans 15 residues. Germline V gene data show CDR1 as MNHNS and CDR2 as SASEGT. CDR3 DNA sequence: TGTGCCAGCAGTGAAGGACAGGGAGACACAGATACGCAGTATTTT. Protein: CASSEGQGDTDTQYF.

V gene TRBV6-1 combines with J gene TRBJ2-7, with TRBD2 matching over 7 bases. This CDR3 has 13 amino acids. Germline CDR1 and CDR2: MNHNS and SASEGT. J lost 5 bases, V lost 6 bases, and 7 bases had no gene match. CDR3 bases: TGTGCCAGCAGGCGGCGGGGAGGGGACGAGCAGTACTTC. This translates into CASRRRGGDEQYF.

This chain links TRBV2 with TRBJ2-5; 14 bases line up with TRBD2. The CDR3 is 16 residues long. Looked up from germline, CDR1 is SNHLY and CDR2 is FYNNEI. The V gene end was trimmed by 6 bases and the J gene end by 4 bases; junction bases not matched to a gene: 7. The CDR3 DNA is TGTGCCAGCAGAGCGACTAGCGGGGGGGTTGGAGAGACCCAGTACTTC. Amino acid sequence: CASRATSGGVGETQYF.

This chain joins TRBV27 and TRBJ2-1, with D hard to call. With 4 bases removed from V and 8 bases from J, the gap between germline ends came to 9 bases. This CDR3 has 12 amino acids. Germline CDR1 is MNHEY and CDR2 is SMNVEV (reference sequence). CDR3 sequence reads: CASSYGFHEQFF. The CDR3, as DNA: TGTGCCAGCAGTTATGGCTTCCATGAGCAGTTCTTC.

The gene calls are TRBV7-2 and TRBJ1-2; D unresolved. This CDR3 has 14 residues. Germline-derived CDR1 and CDR2 are SGHTA and FQGNSA. V was clipped by 1 base and J by 3 bases, with 9 bases between them. The CDR3, as DNA: TGTGCCAGCAGCTTAGGTCCCAATTACTATGGCTACACCTTC. Protein product: CASSLGPNYYGYTF.

This chain joins TRBV9 and TRBJ2-6, with D tentatively TRBD2 (8 bases). V was cut by 3 bases and J by 0 bases, with 22 bases left in between. Germline CDR1 is SGDLS and CDR2 is YYNGEE. The CDR3 contains 20 residues. Here the CDR3 DNA reads TGTGCCAGCAGCGGCGCTTCGGGAGGGGGCTACTACTCTGGGGCCAACGTCCTGACTTTC. Protein product: CASSGASGGGYYSGANVLTF.

As regards this clone: Different DNA sequences within this sample yield the same CDR3. V and J are TRBV7-2 and TRBJ2-2, with TRBD2 matching 13 bases. CDR1 SGHTA and CDR2 FQGNSA come from the germline V gene. Germline trimming cut 1 base from V and 2 bases from J; bases unmatched to any gene: 1. The length of the CDR3 is 17 residues. CDR3 amino acids: CASSLGLAGGNTGELFF. DNA of the CDR3: TGTGCCAGCAGCTTAGGACTAGCGGGGGGAAACACCGGGGAGCTGTTTTTT.

V gene TRBV19 combines with J gene TRBJ2-4; D gene uncertain. Deletions cut 4 bases from V and 0 bases from J, with 13 bases between. The CDR3 runs to 16 residues. CDR1 and CDR2 from the germline V gene are LNHDA and SQIVND (reference sequence). The CDR3 DNA follows: TGTGCCAGTAGTACGGTACAGTTCTTAGCCAAAAACATTCAGTACTTC. It yields the protein CASSTVQFLAKNIQYF. The full variable domain, in which reference TRBV19 and TRBJ2-4 provide the parts outside the CDR3, is DGGITQSPKYLFRKEGQNVTLSCEQNLNHDAMYWYRQDPGQGLRLIYYSQIVNDFQKGDIAEGYSVSREKKESFPLTVTSAQKNPTAFYLCASSTVQFLAKNIQYFGAGTRLSVL.

This chain links TRBV18 with TRBJ2-1; 8 bases fit TRBD2. V shed 2 bases and J 1 base; nucleotides not matched to a gene: 1. Looked up from germline, CDR1 is KGHSH and CDR2 is LQKENI. The CDR3 sequence is 15 residues long. CDR3 sequence (DNA): TGTGCCAGCTCACCAAGCGGGGGTTCCTACAATGAGCAGTTCTTC. This sequence encodes CASSPSGGSYNEQFF. The entire variable domain, with the rest obtained from reference TRBV18 and TRBJ2-1, is as follows: NAGVMQNPRHLVRRRGQEARLRCSPMKGHSHVYWYRQLPEEGLKFMVYLQKENIIDESGMPKERFSAEFPKEGPSILRIQQVVRGDSAAYFCASSPSGGSYNEQFFGPGTRLTVL.

The chain joins TRBV19 to TRBJ2-7; the match to TRBD1 covers 8 bases. The V segment lost 6 bases and the J segment 2 bases; nucleotides outside the gene matches: 12. CDR1 LNHDA and CDR2 SQIVND come from the germline V gene (reference sequence). This CDR3 is built from 16 residues. In nucleotides, the CDR3 is TGTGCCAGTAGATTAGACAGGGGCCGCCCAACCTACGAGCAGTACTTC. This gives the protein CASRLDRGRPTYEQYF. The full variable domain, completed using reference TRBV19 and TRBJ2-7, is DGGITQSPKYLFRKEGQNVTLSCEQNLNHDAMYWYRQDPGQGLRLIYYSQIVNDFQKGDIAEGYSVSREKKESFPLTVTSAQKNPTAFYLCASRLDRGRPTYEQYFGPGTRLTVT.

The rearrangement links TRBV5-1 to TRBJ2-7; maybe TRBD1 (6 bases). This CDR3 has 12 amino acids. CDR1 and CDR2 from the germline V gene are SGHRS and YFSETQ. V shed 3 bases and J shed 7 bases, with 11 bases lying between them. CDR3 sequence (DNA): TGCGCCAGCAGCTCGACAGGAACGGAGCAGTACTTC. Translation gives CASSSTGTEQYF. Full variable domain (outside the CDR3, taken from reference TRBV5-1 and TRBJ2-7): KAGVTQTPRYLIKTRGQQVTLSCSPISGHRSVSWYQQTPGQGLQFLFEYFSETQRNKGNFPGRFSGRQFSNSRSEMNVSTLELGDSALYLCASSSTGTEQYFGPGTRLTVT.

About this clone: One end of the junction is discordant with germline, which a read error may explain. J is TRBJ2-5 and V is TRBV7-7, with D perhaps TRBD1 (5 bases). Germline V gene data show CDR1 as SSHAT and CDR2 as FNYEAQ (reference sequence). The CDR3 runs to 13 residues. The CDR3 bases are TGTGCTAGCAGCTATGACAGCCAAGAGACCCAGTACTTC. The encoded protein is CASSYDSQETQYF.

V usage is TRBV13 and J usage is TRBJ2-2; D perhaps matches TRBD1 (5 bases). Trimming removed 1 base from V and 7 bases from J, with 10 bases in between. The CDR3 is 14 amino acids. From germline, CDR1 is PRHDT and CDR2 FYEKMQ (reference sequence). The CDR3 here is CASSLEGPGGELFF. In nucleotides, the CDR3 is TGTGCCAGCAGCTTAGAGGGGCCGGGCGGGGAGCTGTTTTTT.

The chain carries TRBV4-2 and TRBJ2-2; no clear D gene. The CDR3 sequence is 16 residues long. Germline V gives CDR1 LGHNA, CDR2 YNFKEQ. V was clipped by 1 base and J by 3 bases, with 12 bases between them. CDR3 DNA: TGTGCCAGCAGCCAAGTTGCTGGCCCCTACACCGGGGAGCTGTTTTTT. Protein product: CASSQVAGPYTGELFF.

The chain has TRBV7-2 and TRBJ2-3, with a possible D match to TRBD2 (6 bases). CDR1 is SGHTA and CDR2 is FQGNSA in the germline V gene. V was cut by 5 bases and J by 1 base, with 22 bases left in between. The CDR3 is made up of 18 amino acids. In DNA form, the CDR3 reads TGTGCCAGCAGCCGCCGGGGGATTACCACCTCGCGCACAGATACGCAGTATTTT. Translating gives CASSRRGITTSRTDTQYF.

The chain carries TRBV27 and TRBJ1-6; TRBD1 agrees at 9 bases. The CDR3 loop spans 15 amino acids. Looked up from germline, CDR1 is MNHEY and CDR2 is SMNVEV (reference sequence). Trimming removed 0 bases from V and 6 bases from J; junction bases left unmatched: 0. CDR3 protein: CASSLSDRGNSPLHF. CDR3 DNA: TGTGCCAGCAGTTTATCGGACAGGGGTAATTCACCCCTCCACTTT.

The chain employs TRBV5-4 and TRBJ1-2; D is perhaps TRBD1 (6 bases). Germline assignment: CDR1 SGHNT and CDR2 YYREEE (reference sequence). This CDR3 comprises 13 residues. The V gene lost 0 bases and the J gene lost 4 bases, with 7 bases spanning the gap. The DNA of the CDR3 is TGTGCCAGCAGCTTGGACAGGGTCTATGGCTACACCTTC. Translated, it gives CASSLDRVYGYTF.

The rearrangement links TRBV30 to TRBJ2-1; D is tentatively TRBD1 or TRBD2 (5 bases each). The germline V and J ends were trimmed by 1 base and 3 bases, with 10 bases remaining between them. Looked up from germline, CDR1 is GTSNPN and CDR2 is SVGIG (reference sequence). The CDR3 totals 14 residues. In nucleotides, the CDR3 is TGTGCCTGGAGTGGAGGGACCCGCTACAATGAGCAGTTCTTC. Translated, it gives CAWSGGTRYNEQFF.

As regards this clone: One end of the junction is discordant with germline, which a read error may explain. This chain uses TRBV5-4 with TRBJ2-1, with D maybe TRBD2 (5 bases). Germline V gene sequence: CDR1 SGHNT, CDR2 YYREEE (reference sequence). The CDR3 has 13 residues. CDR3 sequence reads: CAISTRGRNEQFF. For the CDR3, the DNA is TGTGCCATCAGCACTAGAGGGCGGAATGAGCAGTTCTTC. Full variable domain (remainder filled in from reference TRBV5-4 and TRBJ2-1): ETGVTQSPTHLIKTRGQQVTLRCSSQSGHNTVSWYQQALGQGPQFIFQYYREEENGRGNFPPRFSGLQFPNYSSELNVNALELDDSALYLCAISTRGRNEQFFGPGTRLTVL.